Listed here are 32 T cell receptor beta chains from one sample, sequenced in a study of cytomegalovirus exposure and HLA in healthy donors. Both 60 Vbeta primers and 13 Jbeta primers went into the PCR. TCRdb keeps only in-frame clones here, not all; method: immunoSEQ multiplex PCR. There are over 150,000 clones in the sample; roughly four fifths occur only once, and 1.5% to 2% lies in the top ten. Sequences were obtained from PBMCs. The receptors derive from a woman aged 18-29 years in good health and CMV-seronegative.

About this clone: The same CDR3 can be traced to other DNA sequences in this sample. V and J are TRBV7-2 and TRBJ1-5; D not resolved. From germline, CDR1 is SGHTA and CDR2 FQGNSA. This CDR3 spans 14 amino acids. The V end lost 5 bases, the J end lost 5 bases, and 13 bases lay between the germline ends. The DNA of the CDR3 is TGTGCCAGCAGCCCCAGGACGGGAGATCAGCCCCAGCATTTT. Translating gives CASSPRTGDQPQHF.

The chain is built from TRBV5-4 and TRBJ1-2, with D possibly matching TRBD1 (5 bases). CDR3 length equals 15 residues. Trimming left V 1 base short and J 7 bases short, with 17 bases between. The germline CDR1 and CDR2 sequences are SGHNT and YYREEE (reference sequence). The CDR3 spells CASSLYSSRVVGYTF. The CDR3 bases are TGTGCCAGCAGCTTGTATTCCAGCAGGGTGGTTGGCTACACCTTC.

The genes are TRBV5-6 and TRBJ2-7, with 8 bases matching TRBD1. After removal of 4 bases from V and 6 bases from J, the junction contained 6 bases not matched to a gene. The V gene's germline CDR1 is SGHDT and CDR2 YYEEEE. The CDR3 loop spans 13 amino acids. CDR3 coding DNA: TGTGCCAGCAGCCAGTCCACAGGGGGCGAGCAGTACTTC. Amino acid sequence: CASSQSTGGEQYF.

The rearrangement joins TRBV4-1 to TRBJ1-5, with a possible D match to TRBD1 (5 bases). CDR1 MGHRA and CDR2 YSYEKL come from the germline V gene. Trimming took 0 bases from V and 3 from J, leaving 21 bases between them. The CDR3 covers 19 residues. As DNA, the CDR3 is TGCGCCAGCAGCCAAGAGGGGATGGGGAAGGGGCATAACAATCAGCCCCAGCATTTT. Residues: CASSQEGMGKGHNNQPQHF.

The chain combines TRBV19 with TRBJ1-2, with D perhaps matching TRBD1 (5 bases). This CDR3 is built from 13 residues. Germline CDR1 and CDR2: LNHDA and SQIVND (reference sequence). The V end was cut by 4 bases, the J end by 5 bases, with 11 bases between. CDR3 bases: TGTGCCAGTAGTACCCCGGGGGGGTATGGCTACACCTTC. It specifies CASSTPGGYGYTF.

The genes are TRBV7-8 and TRBJ2-1; TRBD1 is a possible D gene (5 bases). CDR1 and CDR2 from the germline V gene are SGHVS and FQNEAQ. The CDR3 is made up of 11 amino acids. The V and J ends lost 1 base and 10 bases respectively, with 5 bases between them. CDR3 loop: CASSLGGEQFF. For the CDR3, the DNA is TGTGCCAGCAGCTTAGGGGGCGAGCAGTTCTTC.

This chain joins TRBV21-1 and TRBJ1-3; the DNA was not used to check the table's D call, TRBD1. TRBV21-1 is a known pseudogene. CDR3 length equals 17 residues. The CDR3 loop is CASSENYRGRSGNTIYF. CDR3 DNA sequence: TGTGCCAGCAGCGAAAACTACAGGGGACGCTCTGGAAACACCATATATTTT.

CDR3 residues: CASSILPIGLAGSMNEQFF. The DNA of the CDR3 is TGTGCCAGTAGTATACTCCCAATCGGACTAGCGGGGTCTATGAATGAGCAGTTCTTC. The chain is built from TRBV19 and TRBJ2-1; 12 nucleotides agree with TRBD2. The trim removed 2 bases at V and 7 bases at J, leaving 15 bases unmatched. The CDR3 runs to 19 residues. Germline CDR1 reads LNHDA; CDR2 reads SQIVND (reference sequence).

The chain is built from TRBV7-6 and TRBJ2-1; TRBD2 might be the D (7 bases). Trimming removed 1 base from V and 10 bases from J, with 11 bases in between. This CDR3 contains 13 residues. CDR1 is SGHVS, CDR2 FNYEAQ, per germline. In DNA, the CDR3 is TGTGCCAGCAGCTTAGGGGGGGGCGGCGAGCAGTTCTTC. Its protein is CASSLGGGGEQFF.

The V gene is TRBV19, the J gene TRBJ1-5, with D tentatively TRBD1 (6 bases). The V and J ends lost 7 bases and 2 bases respectively, with 9 bases between them. The CDR3 sequence is 13 residues long. Looked up from germline, CDR1 is LNHDA and CDR2 is SQIVND (reference sequence). For the CDR3, the DNA is TGTGCCAGTAATAACAGGGGCAATCAGCCCCAGCATTTT. Amino acids: CASNNRGNQPQHF.

This clone was counted between two and nine times. The V call is TRBV5-6, the J call TRBJ2-1; TRBD2 is a possible D gene (5 bases). Germline CDR1 SGHDT, CDR2 YYEEEE. This CDR3 is built from 16 residues. Trimming left V 4 bases short and J 0 bases short, with 14 bases between. The CDR3 nucleotides read TGTGCCAGCAGCCTGTCGGGGAGTGTCTCCTACAATGAGCAGTTCTTC. This sequence encodes CASSLSGSVSYNEQFF.

The chain combines TRBV10-1 with TRBJ2-3; 7 bases match TRBD2. The V and J ends lost 5 bases and 4 bases, in that order; junction bases with no gene match: 6. The germline gives CDR1 WNHNN, CDR2 SYGVQD (reference sequence). The CDR3 is 14 amino acids. The CDR3 is CASSLGGKADTQYF. The CDR3 DNA reads TGCGCCAGCAGTTTGGGGGGGAAAGCAGATACGCAGTATTTT.

The V call is TRBV18, the J call TRBJ2-7; 13 bases line up with TRBD2. There are 16 residues in the CDR3. V lost 2 bases and J lost 2; bases outside the gene matches: 3. Germline CDR1 reads KGHSH; CDR2 reads LQKENI. Here the CDR3 reads CASSPRGLAGTYEQYF. The CDR3 DNA sequence: TGTGCCAGCTCACCAAGGGGACTAGCGGGAACCTACGAGCAGTACTTC.

The chain uses TRBV9 and TRBJ1-2, with 9 bases matching TRBD1. CDR1 and CDR2 from the germline V gene are SGDLS and YYNGEE. After removal of 4 bases from V and 11 bases from J, the junction contained 15 bases not matched to a gene. This CDR3 comprises 15 residues. In DNA, the CDR3 is TGTGCCAGCAGCAGGGACAGGGTTTTCCCCTCTTCTTACACCTTC. This gives the protein CASSRDRVFPSSYTF.

The chain couples TRBV10-3 to TRBJ1-2; D remains unclear. Germline V lookup: CDR1 ENHRY, CDR2 SYGVKD. This CDR3 has 12 residues. With 10 bases removed from V and 1 base from J, the gap between germline ends came to 10 bases. The CDR3 DNA reads TGTGCCACCCACACGGGTAACTATGGCTACACCTTC. It translates to CATHTGNYGYTF.

V is TRBV12-5 and J is TRBJ1-2; TRBD1 agrees at 7 bases. CDR1 is LGHNT and CDR2 is FRNRAP in the germline V gene. This CDR3 contains 15 residues. The V segment lost 5 bases and the J segment 2 bases; nucleotides outside the gene matches: 8. The CDR3 loop reads CASGASSTGNYGYTF. CDR3 sequence (DNA): TGTGCTAGTGGTGCCTCCTCGACAGGGAACTATGGCTACACCTTC.

CDR3 residues: CASSMSYNEQFF. For the CDR3, the DNA is TGTGCCAGTAGTATGAGCTACAATGAGCAGTTCTTC. The chain is built from TRBV19 and TRBJ2-1; no clear D gene. The CDR3 consists of 12 residues. CDR1 and CDR2 (germline): LNHDA, SQIVND (reference sequence). With 3 bases removed from V and 3 bases from J, the gap between germline ends came to 3 bases.

The chain employs TRBV7-2 and TRBJ2-1; TRBD2 matches at 10 bases. The V gene end was trimmed by 5 bases and the J gene end by 8 bases; junction bases not matched to a gene: 9. The CDR3 covers 15 residues. Germline-derived CDR1 and CDR2 are SGHTA and FQGNSA. The CDR3 region has the DNA TGTGCCAGCAGCACTGAGCGGGGGGGGGTGTATGAGCAGTTCTTC. Translating it yields CASSTERGGVYEQFF.

The chain uses TRBV9 and TRBJ2-1; TRBD2 matches at 14 bases. V trimming: 0 bases; J trimming: 4 bases; junction bases outside the gene matches: 6. The CDR3 covers 18 residues. Germline V CDR1 and CDR2: SGDLS, YYNGEE. CDR3 in amino acids: CASSVGLAGGPSYNEQFF. CDR3 nucleotide sequence: TGTGCCAGCAGCGTAGGACTAGCGGGGGGGCCTTCTTACAATGAGCAGTTCTTC.

This clone has just a few counts. The same CDR3 arises from other DNA sequences in this sample as well. V usage is TRBV19 and J usage is TRBJ1-1, with 11 bases matching TRBD1. CDR1 is LNHDA, CDR2 SQIVND, per germline (reference sequence). With V trimmed by 9 bases and J by 3 bases, 12 bases remained unmatched. The CDR3 has 16 residues. CDR3 nucleotides: TGTGCCAGCGCGGGACAGGGGGGTACAAGGTACACTGAAGCTTTCTTT. Translation: CASAGQGGTRYTEAFF.

CDR3 DNA: TGTGCCAGCAGCTTAAACAGGGGGCTCGGTGAGCAGTTCTTC. Translated: CASSLNRGLGEQFF. The J gene is TRBJ2-1, the V gene TRBV11-3; 9 nucleotides line up with TRBD1. The trim removed 2 bases at V and 9 bases at J, leaving 5 bases unmatched. From germline, CDR1 is SGHNT and CDR2 YENEEA. This CDR3 spans 14 amino acids.

The chain links TRBV19 to TRBJ2-7; tentative D call: TRBD1 (5 bases). The V end was cut by 7 bases, the J end by 0 bases, with 13 bases between. The CDR3 consists of 14 residues. Germline lookup yields CDR1 LNHDA and CDR2 SQIVND (reference sequence). For the CDR3, the DNA is TGTGCCAGTACCCGACAGCCTGACTCCTACGAGCAGTACTTC. Its protein product is CASTRQPDSYEQYF.

The chain links TRBV29-1 to TRBJ2-1; 10 bases map to TRBD1. J gave up 15 bases and V 5 bases, and 7 bases lay outside the gene matches. Germline values: CDR1 SQVTM, CDR2 ANQGSEA. The CDR3 has 11 residues. The CDR3 sequence: CSVLTGGEAFF. In nucleotides, the CDR3 is TGCAGCGTTTTGACAGGGGGCGAAGCGTTCTTC.

The V and J genes are TRBV5-1 and TRBJ2-7; 12 bases map to TRBD2. The CDR3 is 14 amino acids. J gave up 4 bases and V 3 bases, and 2 bases lay outside the gene matches. The germline V gene has CDR1 SGHRS and CDR2 YFSETQ. The chain's CDR3 is CASSSGTSGYEQYF. The CDR3 DNA sequence: TGCGCCAGCAGCTCCGGGACTAGCGGGTACGAGCAGTACTTC.

The V gene is TRBV2, the J gene TRBJ2-7; a possible D gene is TRBD2 (6 bases). The V gene's germline CDR1 is SNHLY and CDR2 FYNNEI. Trimming cost V 6 bases and J 3 bases, with 12 bases left between them. The CDR3 is 13 residues long. CDR3 sequence: CASSPRGSYEQYF. The DNA for the CDR3 is TGTGCCAGCAGCCCGCGGGGCAGCTACGAGCAGTACTTC.

This clone was seen only once. The chain has TRBV5-1 and TRBJ2-2; TRBD2 agrees at 12 bases. Losses at the gene ends were 0 bases for V and 3 bases for J; bases not matched to a gene: 6. The CDR3 covers 18 residues. The V gene's germline CDR1 is SGHRS and CDR2 YFSETQ. The CDR3 protein is CASSLGLAGARDTGELFF. The CDR3 DNA follows: TGCGCCAGCAGCTTGGGACTAGCGGGAGCAAGGGACACCGGGGAGCTGTTTTTT.

The chain links TRBV4-2 to TRBJ2-1; a possible D gene is TRBD2 (5 bases). V was pared by 0 bases and J by 7 bases, with 13 bases between. Germline-derived CDR1 and CDR2 are LGHNA and YNFKEQ. The CDR3 has 15 amino acids. DNA for the CDR3: TGTGCCAGCAGCCAAGAAGAGGGAGCAGGTAATGAGCAGTTCTTC. Amino acid sequence: CASSQEEGAGNEQFF.

The DNA of the CDR3 is TGCATCACCCGGAGTGGGACAGGGGCAAATCAGCCCCAGCATTTT. This sequence encodes CITRSGTGANQPQHF. The rearrangement links TRBV29-1 to TRBJ1-5, with 10 positions matching TRBD1. Germline V CDR1 and CDR2: SQVTM, ANQGSEA. This CDR3 comprises 15 residues.

This clone has more than one count but fewer than ten. The chain combines TRBV10-3 with TRBJ2-3, with 13 bases lining up with TRBD2. The CDR3 is 19 residues long. In germline, CDR1 is ENHRY, CDR2 SYGVKD. The trim removed 7 bases at V and 0 bases at J, leaving 13 bases unmatched. This CDR3 reads CAITRTSGGAPSSTDTQYF. DNA for the CDR3: TGTGCCATCACCAGGACTAGCGGGGGAGCTCCTTCTAGCACAGATACGCAGTATTTT.

V gene TRBV19 combines with J gene TRBJ2-1, with TRBD1 matching over 7 bases. Germline V lookup: CDR1 LNHDA, CDR2 SQIVND (reference sequence). The CDR3 spans 16 residues. J gave up 3 bases and V 3 bases, and 8 bases lay outside the gene matches. This CDR3 reads CASSIEDRRNYNEQFF. As DNA, the CDR3 is TGTGCCAGTAGTATTGAGGACAGGCGAAACTACAATGAGCAGTTCTTC. The whole variable domain, remainder taken from reference TRBV19 and TRBJ2-1, is DGGITQSPKYLFRKEGQNVTLSCEQNLNHDAMYWYRQDPGQGLRLIYYSQIVNDFQKGDIAEGYSVSREKKESFPLTVTSAQKNPTAFYLCASSIEDRRNYNEQFFGPGTRLTVL.

V gene TRBV6-5 combines with J gene TRBJ2-2; TRBD2 matches at 9 bases. Looked up from germline, CDR1 is MNHEY and CDR2 is SVGAGI. CDR3 size: 15 residues. The junction had 8 bases not matched to a gene; V was cut back by 6 bases and J by 6 bases. The CDR3 region has the DNA TGTGCCAGCAGCCGTAGCGGGAGACTGGCCGGGGAGCTGTTTTTT. Amino acid sequence: CASSRSGRLAGELFF.

This rearrangement joins TRBV6-5 to TRBJ2-7, with 10 bases matching TRBD1. CDR3 size: 14 residues. The germline CDR1 and CDR2 sequences are MNHEY and SVGAGI. The junction had 4 bases not matched to a gene; V was cut back by 6 bases and J by 2 bases. DNA for the CDR3: TGTGCCAGCAGACGAGGGACAGGGGCCTACGAGCAGTACTTC. Protein sequence: CASRRGTGAYEQYF.